The entry below gives a single T cell receptor beta chain sequence along with its context. Original analysis: Reference gene primer amplification gave nucleated cell count estimates. Method: immunoSEQ multiplex PCR; TCRdb's copy keeps in-frame clones and lacks some. V and J calls and clone size follow that table, whereas D and trimming were derived from the DNA. Counted here are roughly 320,000 clones, around 87% occurring once; the ten biggest clones make up around 1.4%. The CDR3 loop spans 12 amino acids. The germline V gene encodes CDR1 SQVTM and CDR2 ANQGSEA. V was shortened by 7 bases and J by 8 bases, with 17 bases between the two germline ends. The record originates from a study of blood T cell repertoires in COVID-19. Study-wide context: Samples came from the United States, Italy and Spain, spanning acute and convalescent COVID-19.

Source material: peripheral blood. The gene calls are TRBV29-1 and TRBJ1-2, with a weak D call TRBD1 (5 bases). The receptor was derived from a man in his 70s with acute or convalescent COVID-19. In DNA, the CDR3 is TGCAGCGAGAAAAGGGGCCAAGACGGCTACACCTTC. It is translated as CSEKRGQDGYTF.